The clone carrying this T cell receptor beta chain was counted many times. This CDR3 region has 12 residues. Per the germline V gene, CDR1 is LNHNV and CDR2 is YYDKDF (reference sequence). The germline V and J ends were trimmed by 0 bases and 14 bases, with 13 bases remaining between them. These data originate in a study of response to subunit inactivated influenza vaccine. TCRdb processed the RT-PCR reads anew with MiXCR; each CDR3 protein has one entry. This table holds roughly 500,000 distinct CDR3 sequences, 16% found once. The chain has TRBV15 and TRBJ2-5; D is perhaps TRBD1 (6 bases). This TCR derives from a man between 50 and 69 years old who received an inactivated influenza vaccine. This specimen was CD4+ T cells sorted from PBMCs, taken around 25 months after vaccination. CDR3 in amino acids: CATSRDFGTSYF. CDR3 DNA sequence: TGTGCCACCAGCAGAGATTTTGGGACAAGCTACTTC.